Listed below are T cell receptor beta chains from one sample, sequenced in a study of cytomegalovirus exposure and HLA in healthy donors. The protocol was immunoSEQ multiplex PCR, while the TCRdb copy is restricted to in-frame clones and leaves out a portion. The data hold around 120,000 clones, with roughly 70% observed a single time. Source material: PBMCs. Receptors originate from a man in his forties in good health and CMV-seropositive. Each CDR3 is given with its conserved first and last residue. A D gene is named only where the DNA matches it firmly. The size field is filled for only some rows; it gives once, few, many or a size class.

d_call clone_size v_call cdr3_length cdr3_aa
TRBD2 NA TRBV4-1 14 CASSQGTSGETQYF
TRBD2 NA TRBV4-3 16 CASSQETSANTGELFF
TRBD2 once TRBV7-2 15 CASSSSGTNTDTQYF
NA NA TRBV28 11 CAIQLNYGYTF
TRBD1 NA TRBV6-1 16 CASSEGQGVFNQPQHF
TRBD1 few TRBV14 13 CASSQTGVEKLFF
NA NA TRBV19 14 CASSIAGYYNEQFF
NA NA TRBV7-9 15 CASRATGHSGNTIYF
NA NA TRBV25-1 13 CASSLMGRDTQYF
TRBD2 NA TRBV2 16 CASSEGVVAGSGELFF
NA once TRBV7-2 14 CASSSRLTSYEQYF
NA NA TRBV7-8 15 CASSFGQGFSYGYTF
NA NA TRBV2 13 CASSWRVGDEQFF
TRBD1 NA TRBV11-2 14 CASSLLSGGHEQFF
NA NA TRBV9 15 CASSVEGGSLYEQYF
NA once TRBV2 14 CASSAAPRGQPQHF
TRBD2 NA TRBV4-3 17 CASSQDLRLAGVYEQYF